Included here is one T cell receptor beta chain sequence, with context. The sample comes from a study of T cell responses to AZD1222 COVID-19 vaccine. This CDR3 has 14 residues. Per the germline V gene, CDR1 is WSHSY and CDR2 is SAAADI. With V trimmed by 2 bases and J by 5 bases, 4 bases remained unmatched. The data were produced by immunoSEQ multiplex PCR, yet TCRdb's version contains in-frame clones alone and is incomplete. Of about 94,000 clones listed, about 85% are singletons. The TCR originated in an adult who received the AZD1222 COVID-19 vaccine. Sequenced here: peripheral blood, sampled 28 days after the second AZD1222 dose. The genes are TRBV10-2 and TRBJ2-7; 9 bases agree with TRBD1. CDR3: CASSETGGFHEQYF. In DNA form, the CDR3 reads TGCGCCAGCAGTGAGACAGGGGGCTTCCACGAGCAGTACTTC.